This record covers a single T cell receptor beta chain. CDR1 and CDR2 (germline): SGHRS, YFSETQ. This CDR3 contains 15 residues. Trimming removed 0 bases from V and 5 bases from J; junction bases left unmatched: 8. Noted treatment: some 20 received Ad26.COV2.S at low or high dose, single or two shots; several received placebo; per-sample allocation not given. Specimen acquisition occurred on day 63 following the initial vaccine or placebo injection. The data derive from a study of Ad26.COV2.S vaccination and SARS-CoV-2 variants. Using immunoSEQ multiplex PCR, the repertoire was profiled, and TCRdb retains in-frame clones only, with some absent. In the table there are hundreds of thousands of clones, around 92% of which are singletons.

The rearrangement links TRBV5-1 to TRBJ2-7, with 7 nucleotides matching TRBD1. This TCR came from a person between 18 and 65 years old who received the Ad26.COV2.S COVID-19 vaccine or a placebo. The sequencing used peripheral blood, collected in a trial of Ad26.COV2.S vaccine versus placebo. The CDR3 is CASSLDRQGHNEQYF. The CDR3 DNA reads as TGCGCCAGCAGCTTGGATAGACAGGGTCATAACGAGCAGTACTTC.